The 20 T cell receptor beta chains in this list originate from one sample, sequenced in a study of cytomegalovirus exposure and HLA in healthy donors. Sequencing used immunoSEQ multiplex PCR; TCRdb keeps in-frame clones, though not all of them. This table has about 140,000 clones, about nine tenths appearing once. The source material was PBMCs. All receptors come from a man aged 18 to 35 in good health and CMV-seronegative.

CDR3 coding DNA: TGTGCCTGGAGTAATGGAGGATCAGATGAAGCTTTCTTT. Its protein is CAWSNGGSDEAFF. The rearrangement links TRBV30 to TRBJ1-1; D is unresolved. Trimming stripped 2 bases from V and 7 bases from J, with 14 bases between. This CDR3 comprises 13 residues. The germline CDR1 and CDR2 sequences are GTSNPN and SVGIG (reference sequence).

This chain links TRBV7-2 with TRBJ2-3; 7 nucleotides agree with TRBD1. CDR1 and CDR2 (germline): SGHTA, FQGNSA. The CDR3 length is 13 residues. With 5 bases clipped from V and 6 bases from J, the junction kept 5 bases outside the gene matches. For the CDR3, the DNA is TGTGCCAGCAGCGACAGGGTTGGTGATACGCAGTATTTT. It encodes CASSDRVGDTQYF.

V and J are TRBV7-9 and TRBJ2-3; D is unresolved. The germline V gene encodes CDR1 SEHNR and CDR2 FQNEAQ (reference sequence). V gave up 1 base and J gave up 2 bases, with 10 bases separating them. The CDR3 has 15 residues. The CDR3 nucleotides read TGTGCCAGCAGCTTAGATAGACTGCACACAGATACGCAGTATTTT. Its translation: CASSLDRLHTDTQYF.

CDR3 nucleotide sequence: TGCGCCAGCAGCCCCGGGGCTAGCGGGAGGGGCATGGATACGCAGTATTTT. This translates into CASSPGASGRGMDTQYF. The J gene is TRBJ2-3, the V gene TRBV5-1, with 12 bases identical to TRBD2. V lost 4 bases, J lost 6 bases, and 12 bases stayed unmatched. Germline values: CDR1 SGHRS, CDR2 YFSETQ. The CDR3 covers 17 residues.

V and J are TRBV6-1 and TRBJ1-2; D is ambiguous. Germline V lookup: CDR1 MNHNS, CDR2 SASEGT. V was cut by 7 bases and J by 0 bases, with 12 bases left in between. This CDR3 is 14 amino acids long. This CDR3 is CASTITAANYGYTF. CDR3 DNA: TGTGCCAGCACTATAACAGCAGCTAACTATGGCTACACCTTC.

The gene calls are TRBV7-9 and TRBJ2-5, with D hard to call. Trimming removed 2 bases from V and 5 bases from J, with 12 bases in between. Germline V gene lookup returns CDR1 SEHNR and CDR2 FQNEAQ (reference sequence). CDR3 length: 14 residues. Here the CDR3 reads CASSLSSGWETQYF. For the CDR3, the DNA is TGTGCCAGCAGCTTATCCTCGGGTTGGGAGACCCAGTACTTC.

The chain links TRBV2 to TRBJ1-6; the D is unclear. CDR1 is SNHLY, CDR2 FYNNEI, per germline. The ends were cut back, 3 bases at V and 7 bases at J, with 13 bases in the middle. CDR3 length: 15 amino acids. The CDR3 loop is CASSEQVGSNSPLHF. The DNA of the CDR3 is TGTGCCAGCAGTGAGCAGGTGGGCTCGAATTCACCCCTCCACTTT.

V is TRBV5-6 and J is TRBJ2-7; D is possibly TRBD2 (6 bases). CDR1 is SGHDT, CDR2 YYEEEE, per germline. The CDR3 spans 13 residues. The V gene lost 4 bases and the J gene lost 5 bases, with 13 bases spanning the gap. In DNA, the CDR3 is TGTGCCAGCAGCCGTCCTGGAGGGGACGAGCAGTACTTC. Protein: CASSRPGGDEQYF.

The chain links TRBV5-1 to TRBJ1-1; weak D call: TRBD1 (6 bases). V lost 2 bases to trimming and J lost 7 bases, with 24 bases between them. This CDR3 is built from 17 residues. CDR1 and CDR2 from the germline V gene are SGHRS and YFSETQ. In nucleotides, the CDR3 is TGCGCCAGCAGCTTTTGGGGGTGGGGATACAGGGATGTTGAAGCTTTCTTT. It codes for CASSFWGWGYRDVEAFF.

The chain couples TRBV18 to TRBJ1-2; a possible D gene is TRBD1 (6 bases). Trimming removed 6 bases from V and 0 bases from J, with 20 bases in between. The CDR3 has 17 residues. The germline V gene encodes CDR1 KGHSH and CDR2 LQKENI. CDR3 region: CASSIQGQATSNYGYTF. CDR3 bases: TGTGCCAGCTCTATACAGGGTCAAGCCACATCTAACTATGGCTACACCTTC.

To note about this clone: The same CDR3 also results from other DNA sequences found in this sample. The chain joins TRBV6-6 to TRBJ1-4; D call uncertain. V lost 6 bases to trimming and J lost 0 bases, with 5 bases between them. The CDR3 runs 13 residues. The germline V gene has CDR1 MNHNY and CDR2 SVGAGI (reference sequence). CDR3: CASRRTTNEKLFF. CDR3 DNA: TGTGCCAGCAGGAGGACAACTAATGAAAAACTGTTTTTT.

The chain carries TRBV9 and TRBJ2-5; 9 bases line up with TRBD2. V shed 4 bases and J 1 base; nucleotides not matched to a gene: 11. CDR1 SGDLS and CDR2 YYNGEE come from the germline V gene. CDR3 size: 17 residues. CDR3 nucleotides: TGTGCCAGCAGCAAGAGCGGGGGGCGCAGTACCCAAGAGACCCAGTACTTC. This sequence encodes CASSKSGGRSTQETQYF.

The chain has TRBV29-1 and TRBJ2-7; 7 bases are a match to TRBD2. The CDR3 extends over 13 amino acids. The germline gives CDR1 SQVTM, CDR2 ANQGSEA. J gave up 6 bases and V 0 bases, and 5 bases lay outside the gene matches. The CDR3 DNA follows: TGCAGCGTTGAAGATCGGGGGGTAAGCGAGCAGTACTTC. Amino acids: CSVEDRGVSEQYF.

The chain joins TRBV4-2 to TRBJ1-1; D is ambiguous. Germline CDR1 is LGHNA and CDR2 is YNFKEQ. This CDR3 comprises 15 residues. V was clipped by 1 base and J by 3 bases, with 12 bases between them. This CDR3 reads CASSQVEFWDTEAFF. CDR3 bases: TGTGCCAGCAGCCAAGTGGAGTTCTGGGACACTGAAGCTTTCTTT.

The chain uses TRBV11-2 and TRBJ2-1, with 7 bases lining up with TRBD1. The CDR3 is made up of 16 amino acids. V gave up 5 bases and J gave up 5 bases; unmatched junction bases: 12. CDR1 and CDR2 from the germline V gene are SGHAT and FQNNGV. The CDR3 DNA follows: TGTGCCAGCAGCCCCGCCCGACAGGGATACAACAATGAGCAGTTCTTC. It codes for CASSPARQGYNNEQFF.

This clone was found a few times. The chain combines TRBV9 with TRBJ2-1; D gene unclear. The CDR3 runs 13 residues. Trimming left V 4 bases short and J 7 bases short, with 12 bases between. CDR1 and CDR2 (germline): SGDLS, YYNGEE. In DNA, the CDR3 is TGTGCCAGCAGCCCGGGTGGTTGGAATGAGCAGTTCTTC. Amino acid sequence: CASSPGGWNEQFF.

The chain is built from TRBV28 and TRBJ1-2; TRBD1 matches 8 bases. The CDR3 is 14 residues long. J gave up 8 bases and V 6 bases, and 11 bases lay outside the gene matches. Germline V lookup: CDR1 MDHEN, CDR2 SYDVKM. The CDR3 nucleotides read TGTGCCAGCAGCACATCGCAGGGGGCGCGCGGCTACACCTTC. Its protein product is CASSTSQGARGYTF.

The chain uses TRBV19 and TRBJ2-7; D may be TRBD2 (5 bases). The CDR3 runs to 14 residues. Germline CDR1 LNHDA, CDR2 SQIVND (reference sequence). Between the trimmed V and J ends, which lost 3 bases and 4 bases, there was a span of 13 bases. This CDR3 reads CASSISRTRYEQYF. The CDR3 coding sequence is TGTGCCAGTAGTATCTCCAGGACTCGGTACGAGCAGTACTTC.

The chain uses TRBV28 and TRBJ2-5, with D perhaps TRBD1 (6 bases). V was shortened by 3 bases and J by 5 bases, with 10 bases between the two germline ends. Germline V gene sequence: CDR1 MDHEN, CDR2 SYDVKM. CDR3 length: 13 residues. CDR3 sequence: CASSFGQRETQYF. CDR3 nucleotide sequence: TGTGCCAGCAGTTTTGGACAGCGGGAGACCCAGTACTTC.

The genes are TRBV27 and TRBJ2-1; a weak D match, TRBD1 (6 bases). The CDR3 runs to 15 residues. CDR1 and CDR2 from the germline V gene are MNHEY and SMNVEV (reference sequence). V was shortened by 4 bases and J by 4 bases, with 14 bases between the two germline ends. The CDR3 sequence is CASSSAGTKYNEQFF. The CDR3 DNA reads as TGTGCCAGCAGTTCCGCCGGGACAAAATACAATGAGCAGTTCTTC.